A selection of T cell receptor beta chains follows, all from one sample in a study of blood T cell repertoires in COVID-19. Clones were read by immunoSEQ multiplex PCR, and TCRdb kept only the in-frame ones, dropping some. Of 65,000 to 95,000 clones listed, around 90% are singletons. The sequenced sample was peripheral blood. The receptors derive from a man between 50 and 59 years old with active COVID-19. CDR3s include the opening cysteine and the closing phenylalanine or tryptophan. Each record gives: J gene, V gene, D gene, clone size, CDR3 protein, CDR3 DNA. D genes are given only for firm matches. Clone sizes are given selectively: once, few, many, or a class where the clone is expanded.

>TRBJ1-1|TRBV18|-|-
CASSEQPNTEAFF
TGTGCCAGCTCAGAACAGCCGAACACTGAAGCTTTCTTT
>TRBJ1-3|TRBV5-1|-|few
CASSLAGDSGNTIYF
TGCGCCAGCAGCTTGGCAGGGGACTCTGGAAACACCATATATTTT
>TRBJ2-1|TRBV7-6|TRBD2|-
CASSLSGGEYNEQFF
TGTGCCAGCAGCCTTAGCGGGGGGGAATACAATGAGCAGTTCTTC
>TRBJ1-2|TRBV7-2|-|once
CASSQRYVSGYGYTF
TGTGCCAGCAGCCAGAGGTATGTGTCGGGCTATGGCTACACCTTC
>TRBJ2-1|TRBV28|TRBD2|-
CASSSLGLAGGEQFF
TGTGCCAGCAGTTCCCTCGGACTAGCGGGAGGGGAGCAGTTCTTC
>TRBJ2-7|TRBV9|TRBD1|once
CASSRGQGMDEQYF
TGTGCCAGCAGCAGAGGACAGGGAATGGACGAGCAGTACTTC
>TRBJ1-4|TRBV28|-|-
CASSPPVGGNEKLFF
TGTGCCAGCAGTCCGCCGGTAGGAGGGAATGAAAAACTGTTTTTT
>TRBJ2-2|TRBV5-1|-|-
CASSSPGLAGELFF
TGCGCCAGCAGCTCCCCCGGACTGGCCGGGGAGCTGTTTTTT
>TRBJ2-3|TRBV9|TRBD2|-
CASSISGTSGGHTQYF
TGTGCCAGCAGCATCTCCGGGACTAGCGGGGGTCATACGCAGTATTTT
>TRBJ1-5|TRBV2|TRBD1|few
CASSDRGVNQPQHF
TGTGCCAGCAGTGACAGGGGGGTCAATCAGCCCCAGCATTTT
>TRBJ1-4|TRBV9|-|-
CASSVGGVGEKLFF
TGTGCCAGCAGCGTAGGCGGGGTAGGCGAAAAACTGTTTTTT
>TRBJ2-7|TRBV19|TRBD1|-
CASSPRQGARYEQYF
TGTGCCAGTAGTCCCCGACAGGGGGCAAGGTACGAGCAGTACTTC
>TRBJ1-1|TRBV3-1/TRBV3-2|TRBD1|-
CASIGQGAMNTEAFF
TGTGCCAGTATTGGACAGGGGGCCATGAACACTGAAGCTTTCTTT
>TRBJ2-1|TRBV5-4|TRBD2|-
CASTRGAGENNEQFF
TGTGCCAGCACCCGAGGGGCGGGGGAAAACAATGAGCAGTTCTTC
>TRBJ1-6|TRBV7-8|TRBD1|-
CASSSQGFNSPLHF
TGTGCCAGCAGCTCACAGGGGTTCAATTCACCCCTCCACTTT
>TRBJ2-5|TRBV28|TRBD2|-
CASSPRTSGETGTQYF
TGTGCCAGCAGTCCTCGGACTAGCGGGGAAACGGGGACCCAGTACTTC
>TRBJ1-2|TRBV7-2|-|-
CASSLTAGRRGYGYTF
TGTGCCAGCAGCTTAACAGCCGGCAGGCGGGGTTATGGCTACACCTTC
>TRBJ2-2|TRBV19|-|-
CASSLEGSTGELFF
TGTGCCAGTAGTTTAGAGGGCAGCACCGGGGAGCTGTTTTTT
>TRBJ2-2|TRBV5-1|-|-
CASSPGVNTGELFF
TGCGCCAGCAGCCCAGGGGTCAACACCGGGGAGCTGTTTTTT
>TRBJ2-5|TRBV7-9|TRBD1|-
CASSLGTVGETQYF
TGTGCCAGCAGCTTGGGGACAGTAGGGGAGACCCAGTACTTC
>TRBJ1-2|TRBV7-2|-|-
CASSEAGAYGYTF
TGTGCCAGCAGCGAGGCAGGGGCGTATGGCTACACCTTC